The clone carrying this T cell receptor beta chain has a single count. This record belongs to a study of blood T cell repertoires in COVID-19. Study-level background: The cDNA or gDNA used as material had been derived from T cells, B-cell-depleted T cells, or PBMCs.

TCRdb keeps only in-frame clones here, not all; method: immunoSEQ multiplex PCR. Of roughly 250,000 clones listed, 70% to 90% were seen once; the top ten hold less than 15%. In germline, CDR1 is LGHDT, CDR2 YNNKEL (reference sequence). This CDR3 is 16 amino acids long. The V and J ends lost 0 bases and 5 bases, in that order; junction bases with no gene match: 9. Sequencing used peripheral blood. This chain connects TRBV3-1 (or the pseudogene TRBV3-2) to TRBJ2-5, with 7 bases that match TRBD2. This receptor was identified in a woman in her 30s with COVID-19, enrolled during active disease. The CDR3 nucleotides read TGTGCCAGCAGCCAAGATCCACTAGCGCGGGGGGAGACCCAGTACTTC. Translation: CASSQDPLARGETQYF.